Listed below are T cell receptor beta chains from one sample, sequenced in a study of blood T cell repertoires in COVID-19. Produced via immunoSEQ multiplex PCR; TCRdb's table is partial and in-frame only. In the table there are under 350,000 clones, around 89% of which are singletons. Material: peripheral blood. The receptors come from a man in his forties with acute or convalescent COVID-19. The CDR3 runs from the conserved cysteine through the conserved F or W. Each record gives: CDR3 length, J gene, D gene, V gene, clone size, CDR3 DNA, CDR3 protein. The D gene is left open where the match is weak. The listing skips clone size in some rows; elsewhere it reads once, few, many or a size class.

>14|TRBJ1-1|NA|TRBV24-1|few
TGTGCCACCCGCCGAGGGGGGGCGGGGACTGAAGCTTTCTTT
CATRRGGAGTEAFF
>13|TRBJ1-2|NA|TRBV7-9|NA
TGTGCCAGCAGCTTAGGCAGGGGCCTTGGCTACACCTTC
CASSLGRGLGYTF
>16|TRBJ1-3|NA|TRBV5-6|NA
TGTGCCAGCAGCTCATTTACAGGGATTGCTGGAAACACCATATATTTT
CASSSFTGIAGNTIYF
>12|TRBJ1-5|NA|TRBV2|NA
TGTGCCAGCAGCCTAACCATTCAGCCCCAGCATTTT
CASSLTIQPQHF
>14|TRBJ1-1|NA|TRBV11-2|NA
TGTGCCAGCAGCCCCGGGGGGGTAGTCTCTGAAGCTTTCTTT
CASSPGGVVSEAFF
>12|TRBJ1-2|NA|TRBV19|NA
TGTGCCAGTAAGAACGGGAACTATGGCTACACCTTC
CASKNGNYGYTF
>13|TRBJ2-7|TRBD1|TRBV10-1|NA
TGCGCCAGCAGTGAGAGCACAGGGGACGAGCAGTACTTC
CASSESTGDEQYF
>16|TRBJ2-6|NA|TRBV7-6|NA
TGTGCCAGCAGCCGAAGAGGCGGCTCTGGGGCCAACGTCCTGACTTTC
CASSRRGGSGANVLTF
>14|TRBJ1-1|NA|TRBV5-1|NA
TGCGCCAGCAGCTTGGCCCAGGGAGGCACTGAAGCTTTCTTT
CASSLAQGGTEAFF
>19|TRBJ2-6|NA|TRBV15|NA
TGTGCCACCAGCAGAGATTCCCGAAGGAGGGGCTCTGGGGCCAACGTCCTGACTTTC
CATSRDSRRRGSGANVLTF
>15|TRBJ1-5|TRBD1|TRBV2|NA
TGTGCCAGCAGCAACGGACAGGCGACAAATCAGCCCCAGCATTTT
CASSNGQATNQPQHF
>13|TRBJ2-7|TRBD1|TRBV10-1|NA
TGCGCCAGCAGCGAGTACAGGGGCGGCGAGCAGTACTTC
CASSEYRGGEQYF
>15|TRBJ1-3|NA|TRBV5-1|NA
TGCGCCAGCAGCACCGATTCTACCTCTGGAAACACCATATATTTT
CASSTDSTSGNTIYF
>14|TRBJ2-2|NA|TRBV7-2|NA
TGTGCCAGCCGCTCGCTAGCGAGCACCGGGGAGCTGTTTTTT
CASRSLASTGELFF
>16|TRBJ2-3|NA|TRBV3-1/TRBV3-2|NA
TGTGCCAGCAGCCTCCGAACCACTAGGTCAGCTGATACGCAGTATTTT
CASSLRTTRSADTQYF
>15|TRBJ2-7|NA|TRBV15|NA
TGTGCCACCAGCAGAGAGGCAGGCAGAACCTACGAGCAGTACTTC
CATSREAGRTYEQYF
>14|TRBJ2-5|TRBD1|TRBV7-2|few
TGTGCCAGCAGCTTAGCCAGGGGGAAAGAGACCCAGTACTTC
CASSLARGKETQYF
>18|TRBJ1-6|TRBD1|TRBV6-1|NA
TGTGCCAGCAGTGAAGATTACAGGGGGAGGCTAAATAATTCACCCCTCCACTTT
CASSEDYRGRLNNSPLHF
>13|TRBJ2-1|NA|TRBV4-2|NA
TGTGCCAGCAGCAACCTAGCGTACAATGAGCAGTTCTTC
CASSNLAYNEQFF
>16|TRBJ2-7|TRBD1|TRBV27|few
TGTGCCAGCAGCCCTTTACGAGCGACAGGGCGGCACGAGCAGTACTTC
CASSPLRATGRHEQYF
>14|TRBJ1-1|NA|TRBV5-5|NA
TGTGCCAGCAGCTTGGCGGGGGGGAACACTGAAGCTTTCTTT
CASSLAGGNTEAFF
>11|TRBJ1-5|NA|TRBV12-3/TRBV12-4|NA
TGTGCCAGCAGCCGCGGACAGCCCCAGCATTTT
CASSRGQPQHF
>14|TRBJ2-4|NA|TRBV28|NA
TGTGCCAGCAGTTCCCCGGGGGCCAAAAACATTCAGTACTTC
CASSSPGAKNIQYF
>15|TRBJ1-4|NA|TRBV11-2|NA
TGTGCCAGCAGCTTAGGAGGGCAGCATAATGAAAAACTGTTTTTT
CASSLGGQHNEKLFF
>11|TRBJ2-1|NA|TRBV20-1|NA
TGCAGTGCTAGTCCCCCCAGCGGGCAGTTCTTC
CSASPPSGQFF
>15|TRBJ1-2|TRBD1|TRBV5-4|NA
TGTGCCAGCAGCGCCCCGGGACAGGGGTCCTATGGCTACACCTTC
CASSAPGQGSYGYTF
>14|TRBJ1-2|NA|TRBV5-4|NA
TGTGCCAGCAGCTTGGCCCGCAAGCACTATGGCTACACCTTC
CASSLARKHYGYTF
>13|TRBJ2-1|NA|TRBV28|once
TGTGCCAGCAGTTTACCCCCAGGGCCTGAGCAGTTCTTC
CASSLPPGPEQFF
>16|TRBJ1-3|NA|TRBV5-1|NA
TGCGCCAGCAGGCTGGGGTCGACAGCAGCGGGAAACACCATATATTTT
CASRLGSTAAGNTIYF
>12|TRBJ1-2|NA|TRBV30|NA
TGTGCCTGGTGGGGAGGGGTGCATGGCTACACCTTC
CAWWGGVHGYTF
>12|TRBJ1-1|NA|TRBV2|NA
TGTGCCAGCAGCGCCGACACCCTAGAAGCTTTCTTT
CASSADTLEAFF
>14|TRBJ1-4|NA|TRBV2|once
TGTGCCAGCAACTCCCTGGCAACTAATGAAAAACTGTTTTTT
CASNSLATNEKLFF
>14|TRBJ2-2|TRBD1|TRBV7-2|NA
TGTGCCAGCAGCCCGGGACAGGGATACGGGGAGCTGTTTTTT
CASSPGQGYGELFF
>13|TRBJ1-1|NA|TRBV3-1/TRBV3-2|once
TGTGCCAGCAGCCAAGATGCAGGACAAAAAGCTTTCTTT
CASSQDAGQKAFF
>14|TRBJ1-6|TRBD1|TRBV15|NA
TGTGCCACCAGCTCCCGACAGGGTGGTTCACCCCTCCACTTT
CATSSRQGGSPLHF
>11|TRBJ1-4|NA|TRBV29-1|NA
TGCAGCGTTGACTCCGGACATAAACTGTTTTTT
CSVDSGHKLFF
>16|TRBJ1-2|TRBD1|TRBV12-5|NA
TGTGCTAGTGGTTCCCTTCGGACAGGCTTGAAGTATGGCTACACCTTC
CASGSLRTGLKYGYTF
>16|TRBJ2-3|TRBD2|TRBV5-8|NA
TGTGCCAGCAGCTCCGGACTAGCGCACGTGACAGATACGCAGTATTTT
CASSSGLAHVTDTQYF
>12|TRBJ2-3|NA|TRBV7-2|NA
TGTGCCAGCAGCTCGATCGAGGATACGCAGTATTTT
CASSSIEDTQYF
>17|TRBJ2-5|TRBD2|TRBV9|NA
TGTGCCAGCAGCCCCTCCGGACTAGCGGGGTACCAAGAGACCCAGTACTTC
CASSPSGLAGYQETQYF
>14|TRBJ2-7|TRBD2|TRBV7-3|few
TGTGCCAGCAGCCCTGGACTAGCGGGGGGGCCGCAGTACTTC
CASSPGLAGGPQYF
>15|TRBJ2-7|NA|TRBV24-1|NA
TGTGCCACCAGTGATTCGACAGGTGTTGCCTACGAGCAGTACTTC
CATSDSTGVAYEQYF
>13|TRBJ1-2|TRBD1|TRBV10-3|NA
TGTGCCACCGCAGAACAGGGGAACTATGGCTACACCTTC
CATAEQGNYGYTF